The 18 T cell receptor beta chains below were found in one sample sequenced in a study of shared clonotypes between healthy human individuals (TCRdb year 2020). CD8 naive samples consisted of CD45RO-negative cells that were positively selected for CCR7, yielding a CD45RA+CCR7+ population without TemRA cells. The library was generated by the immunoSEQ multiplex PCR assay. TCRdb mirrors the immuneACCESS table, restricted to in-frame sequences. Some clones are absent from its copies; in checked studies, under half trace to an unresolved V gene, and the reason for the others is unknown. The table for this sample lists 600,000 or so clones; 85% to 95% of them were counted only once. The leading ten clones occupy 0.11% of the sample. Material for sequencing was naive CD8+ T cells sorted from blood. The cell subset or site label here, explained by the study, means: CD45RA+CCR7+. Every receptor here comes from a woman aged 25 to 39 in good health.

This chain joins TRBV27 and TRBJ2-7; D is uncertain. Trimming removed 2 bases from V and 3 bases from J, with 20 bases in between. The germline CDR1 and CDR2 sequences are MNHEY and SMNVEV (reference sequence). CDR3 length: 17 residues. CDR3 nucleotide sequence: TGTGCCAGCAGTTTAACCCTGTGGAGCGCGGAGAACTACGAGCAGTACTTC. Residues: CASSLTLWSAENYEQYF.

The V call is TRBV28, the J call TRBJ2-2; TRBD2 matches 9 bases. The CDR3 is made up of 16 amino acids. Losses at the gene ends were 5 bases for V and 1 base for J; bases not matched to a gene: 5. Germline V gene sequence: CDR1 MDHEN, CDR2 SYDVKM. CDR3 DNA sequence: TGTGCCAGCAGTGCCTCTAGCGGGGTGAACACCGGGGAGCTGTTTTTT. Protein: CASSASSGVNTGELFF.

The chain uses TRBV4-1 and TRBJ2-5; tentatively, D is TRBD2 (6 bases). From germline, CDR1 is MGHRA and CDR2 YSYEKL. The CDR3 contains 13 residues. V was clipped by 2 bases and J by 5 bases, with 9 bases between them. In DNA, the CDR3 is TGCGCCAGCAGCCAAAGGCTAGCGGAGACCCAGTACTTC. It is translated as CASSQRLAETQYF.

This clone showed up just once. The rearrangement joins TRBV19 to TRBJ1-5, with D perhaps matching TRBD1 (6 bases). V was cut by 4 bases and J by 4 bases, with 14 bases left in between. CDR1 and CDR2 (germline): LNHDA, SQIVND (reference sequence). The CDR3 is made up of 15 amino acids. CDR3: CASSTWGARNQPQHF. In nucleotides, the CDR3 is TGTGCCAGTAGTACATGGGGGGCTAGGAATCAGCCCCAGCATTTT. Full variable domain (rest looked up from reference TRBV19 and TRBJ1-5): DGGITQSPKYLFRKEGQNVTLSCEQNLNHDAMYWYRQDPGQGLRLIYYSQIVNDFQKGDIAEGYSVSREKKESFPLTVTSAQKNPTAFYLCASSTWGARNQPQHFGDGTRLSIL.

This rearrangement joins TRBV5-8 to TRBJ2-7; D is unresolved. The V gene lost 0 bases and the J gene lost 10 bases, with 11 bases spanning the gap. Germline assignment: CDR1 SGHTS and CDR2 YDEGEE. The CDR3 has 12 residues. DNA of the CDR3: TGTGCCAGCAGCTTGGGAGCTTTACCCCAGTACTTC. Protein: CASSLGALPQYF.

The genes are TRBV4-1 and TRBJ2-5; 7 bases line up with TRBD1. V trimming: 2 bases; J trimming: 4 bases; junction bases outside the gene matches: 7. The CDR3 is 15 residues long. The germline V gene encodes CDR1 MGHRA and CDR2 YSYEKL. The DNA of the CDR3 is TGCGCCAGCAGCCAAATCTGGACAGGTGGAGAGACCCAGTACTTC. This sequence encodes CASSQIWTGGETQYF.

The J gene is TRBJ1-2, the V gene TRBV5-3, with TRBD1 identical over 7 bases. TRBV5-3 is recorded as an ORF, its role being uncertain. The CDR3 is 15 residues long. Unmatched junction bases numbered 10, after V lost 1 base and J lost 7 bases. CDR3 amino acids: CARSLITGTDFGYTF. In DNA, the CDR3 is TGTGCCAGAAGCTTGATTACTGGGACAGATTTTGGCTACACCTTC.

A single count supports this clone. V is TRBV28 and J is TRBJ2-7; possible D gene TRBD2, 7 bases. V dropped 5 bases and J dropped 6 bases, with 17 bases sitting between them. Germline V gene sequence: CDR1 MDHEN, CDR2 SYDVKM. The CDR3 spans 14 residues. Here the CDR3 reads CASSQGSGGPEQYF. As DNA, the CDR3 is TGTGCCAGCAGTCAGGGGTCGGGGGGACCCGAGCAGTACTTC.

Here the CDR3 DNA reads TGTGCCAGCAGCCGATGGACTAGCGGGAGAGGAGATACGCAGTATTTT. Translating gives CASSRWTSGRGDTQYF. The rearrangement uses TRBV7-2 and TRBJ2-3; 13 bases align to TRBD2. Losses at the gene ends were 5 bases for V and 5 bases for J; bases not matched to a gene: 7. Germline V gene data show CDR1 as SGHTA and CDR2 as FQGNSA. The CDR3 totals 16 residues.

The gene calls are TRBV27 and TRBJ2-7; D gene ambiguous. The CDR3 has 15 residues. Germline CDR1 reads MNHEY; CDR2 reads SMNVEV (reference sequence). V was trimmed by 5 bases and J by 2 bases, leaving 16 bases between them. The CDR3 DNA reads as TGTGCCAGCAGTCCAGGACCTCGACGCCCCTACGAGCAGTACTTC. Protein sequence: CASSPGPRRPYEQYF.

The rearrangement links TRBV12-2 to TRBJ2-7; TRBD1 reflects the table's D call only, with no check against the DNA. TRBV12-2 is designated a pseudogene. This CDR3 has 13 amino acids. The CDR3 reads CASRPDRGYEQYF. DNA of the CDR3: TGTGCAAGTCGACCGGACAGGGGTTACGAGCAGTACTTC.

This sequence joins TRBV27 and TRBJ1-6, with D possibly matching TRBD1 (5 bases). Germline CDR1 is MNHEY and CDR2 is SMNVEV (reference sequence). V lost 3 bases to trimming and J lost 7 bases, with 10 bases between them. The CDR3 loop spans 14 amino acids. CDR3 sequence: CASSFSGLNSPLHF. The CDR3 DNA sequence: TGTGCCAGCAGTTTCTCAGGGCTAAATTCACCCCTCCACTTT.

V is TRBV7-7 and J is TRBJ2-1, with D hard to call. The CDR3 is made up of 15 amino acids. The germline V gene has CDR1 SSHAT and CDR2 FNYEAQ (reference sequence). V was cut by 4 bases and J by 0 bases, with 10 bases left in between. Written as DNA, the CDR3 is TGTGCCAGCAGCTCGGGCCAGAGCTCCTACAATGAGCAGTTCTTC. The encoded protein is CASSSGQSSYNEQFF. The whole variable domain, remainder taken from reference TRBV7-7 and TRBJ2-1, is GAGVSQSPRYKVTKRGQDVTLRCDPISSHATLYWYQQALGQGPEFLTYFNYEAQPDKSGLPSDRFSAERPEGSISTLTIQRTEQRDSAMYRCASSSGQSSYNEQFFGPGTRLTVL.

The J gene is TRBJ2-7, the V gene TRBV27, with D possibly matching TRBD2 (6 bases). This CDR3 is 14 amino acids long. Germline assignment: CDR1 MNHEY and CDR2 SMNVEV (reference sequence). V was shortened by 4 bases and J by 7 bases, with 17 bases between the two germline ends. The CDR3 DNA reads as TGTGCCAGCAGTTCGGGGGTCGGTTTTAGTGAGCAGTACTTC. Encoded protein: CASSSGVGFSEQYF.

The V and J genes are TRBV11-2 and TRBJ2-7; D possibly uses TRBD1 or TRBD2 (5 bases each). Germline CDR1 and CDR2: SGHAT and FQNNGV. The germline V and J ends were trimmed by 5 bases and 2 bases, with 13 bases remaining between them. The CDR3 spans 14 residues. The CDR3 DNA follows: TGTGCCAGCAGCACTTGGGACGGTCCCTACGAGCAGTACTTC. This gives the protein CASSTWDGPYEQYF.

The chain uses TRBV7-8 and TRBJ2-6; D uncertain. Trimming took off 5 bases at V and 0 bases at J, with 14 bases between the two ends. The CDR3 extends over 17 amino acids. The germline V gene has CDR1 SGHVS and CDR2 FQNEAQ. The DNA for the CDR3 is TGTGCCAGCAGCCCCCTGGAGTACTACTCTGGGGCCAACGTCCTGACTTTC. Amino acids: CASSPLEYYSGANVLTF.

V usage is TRBV11-2 and J usage is TRBJ2-7; possibly TRBD2 for D (6 bases). The CDR3 loop spans 14 amino acids. V lost 3 bases to trimming and J lost 0 bases, with 9 bases between them. CDR1 and CDR2 from the germline V gene are SGHAT and FQNNGV. The CDR3 loop reads CASSFGGNSYEQYF. In DNA, the CDR3 is TGTGCCAGCAGCTTTGGGGGGAACTCCTACGAGCAGTACTTC.

The rearrangement uses TRBV28 and TRBJ2-5, with 7 bases matching TRBD1. Matching the DNA end better, TRBJ2-7 makes the J call doubtful. The CDR3 runs to 17 residues. The germline V gene has CDR1 MDHEN and CDR2 SYDVKM. In DNA form, the CDR3 reads TGTGCCAGCAGATCTATGACACTTGACAGGGAGCAATACGAGCAGTACTTC. This codes for CASRSMTLDREQYEQYF.